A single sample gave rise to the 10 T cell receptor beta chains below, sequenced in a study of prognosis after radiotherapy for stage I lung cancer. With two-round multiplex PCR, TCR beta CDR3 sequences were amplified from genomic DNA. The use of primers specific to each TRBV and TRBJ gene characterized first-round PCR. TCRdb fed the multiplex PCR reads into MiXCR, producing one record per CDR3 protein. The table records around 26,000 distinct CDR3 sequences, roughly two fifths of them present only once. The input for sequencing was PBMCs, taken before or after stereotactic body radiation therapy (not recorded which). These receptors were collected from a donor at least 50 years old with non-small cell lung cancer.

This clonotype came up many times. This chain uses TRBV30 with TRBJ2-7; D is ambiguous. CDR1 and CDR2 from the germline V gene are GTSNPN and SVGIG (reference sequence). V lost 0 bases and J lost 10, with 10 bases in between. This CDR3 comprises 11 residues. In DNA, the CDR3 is TGTGCCTGGAGTGTAGACTCTCTCCAGTACTTC. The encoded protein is CAWSVDSLQYF.

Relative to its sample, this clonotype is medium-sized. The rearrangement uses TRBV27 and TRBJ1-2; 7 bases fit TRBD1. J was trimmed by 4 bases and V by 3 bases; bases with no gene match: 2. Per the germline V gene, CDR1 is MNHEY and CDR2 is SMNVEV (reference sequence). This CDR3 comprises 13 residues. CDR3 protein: CASSFRGAYGYTF. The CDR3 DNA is TGTGCCAGCAGTTTCAGGGGGGCCTATGGCTACACCTTC.

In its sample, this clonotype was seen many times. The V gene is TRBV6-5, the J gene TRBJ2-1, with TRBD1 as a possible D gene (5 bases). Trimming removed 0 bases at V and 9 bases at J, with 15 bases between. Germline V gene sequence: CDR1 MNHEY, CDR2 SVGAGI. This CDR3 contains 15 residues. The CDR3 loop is CASSYSTQGRGEQFF. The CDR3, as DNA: TGTGCCAGCAGTTACTCTACCCAGGGTCGAGGTGAGCAGTTCTTC.

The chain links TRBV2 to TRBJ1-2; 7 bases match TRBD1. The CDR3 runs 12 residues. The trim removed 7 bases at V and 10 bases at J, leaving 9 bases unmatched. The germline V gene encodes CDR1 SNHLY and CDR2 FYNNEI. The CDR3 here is CASTRQGNVYTF. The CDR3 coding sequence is TGTGCCAGCACCAGACAGGGTAATGTCTACACCTTC.

The CDR3 nucleotides are TGTGCCAGCAGCTCCCAGGGCCCCTACGAGCAGTACTTC. Its translation: CASSSQGPYEQYF. The chain carries TRBV5-6 and TRBJ2-7, with D possibly being TRBD1 (5 bases). This CDR3 contains 13 residues. Trimming removed 3 bases from V and 2 bases from J, with 9 bases in between. Germline-derived CDR1 and CDR2 are SGHDT and YYEEEE.

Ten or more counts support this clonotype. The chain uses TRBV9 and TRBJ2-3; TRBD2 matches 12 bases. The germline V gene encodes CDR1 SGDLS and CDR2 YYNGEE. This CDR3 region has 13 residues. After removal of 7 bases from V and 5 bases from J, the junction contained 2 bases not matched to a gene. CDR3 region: CASAGLAGDTQYF. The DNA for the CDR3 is TGTGCCAGCGCGGGACTAGCGGGAGATACGCAGTATTTT.

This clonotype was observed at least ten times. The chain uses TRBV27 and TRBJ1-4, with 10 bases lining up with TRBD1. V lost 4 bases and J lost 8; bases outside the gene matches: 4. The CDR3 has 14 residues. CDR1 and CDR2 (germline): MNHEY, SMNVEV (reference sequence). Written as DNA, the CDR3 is TGTGCCAGCAGTTACGGGACAGGGGTAGAAAAACTGTTTTTT. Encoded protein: CASSYGTGVEKLFF.

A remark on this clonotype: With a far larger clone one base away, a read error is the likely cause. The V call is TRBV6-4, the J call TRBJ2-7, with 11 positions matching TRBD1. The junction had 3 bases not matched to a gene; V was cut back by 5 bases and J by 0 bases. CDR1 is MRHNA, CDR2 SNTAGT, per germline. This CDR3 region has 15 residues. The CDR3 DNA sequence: TGTGCCAGCAGTTGGGACAGGGGGATCTCCTACGAGCAGTACTTC. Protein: CASSWDRGISYEQYF.

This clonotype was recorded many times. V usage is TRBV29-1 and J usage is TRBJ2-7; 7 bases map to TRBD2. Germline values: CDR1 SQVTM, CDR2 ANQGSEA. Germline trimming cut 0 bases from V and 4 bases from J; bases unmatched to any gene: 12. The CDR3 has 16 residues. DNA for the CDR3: TGCAGCGTTGAAGATGCGGGGGACTGGGGAATATACGAGCAGTACTTC. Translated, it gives CSVEDAGDWGIYEQYF.

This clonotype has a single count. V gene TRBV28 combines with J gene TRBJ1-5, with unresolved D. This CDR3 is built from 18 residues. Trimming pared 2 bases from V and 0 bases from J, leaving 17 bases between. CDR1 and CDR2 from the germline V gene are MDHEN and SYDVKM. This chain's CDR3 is CASSLRASSGNSNQPQHF. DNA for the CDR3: TGTGCCAGCAGTTTACGGGCAAGTTCGGGGAATAGCAATCAGCCCCAGCATTTT.